This is a list of T cell receptor beta chains from one sample in a study of T cells after yellow fever vaccination. TCRdb reprocessed the 5' RACE reads with MiXCR, giving one entry per CDR3 protein. The repertoire has 550,000 to 750,000 distinct CDR3 sequences, roughly 14% of them found once; the top ten carry roughly 13%. The sample here was PBMCs, taken on the day of the yellow fever booster vaccination. These receptors all stem from a young man who received the YFV17D yellow fever vaccine. CDR3s include the opening cysteine and the closing phenylalanine or tryptophan. D genes are given only for firm matches. Size is stated for part of the rows, as once, few or many counts, or as a class when the clone is expanded.

TRBJ2-4 | TRBD2 | TRBV7-2 | . | TGTGCCAGCAGCTCCTCTAGCGGGAGAGGCAAAAACATTCAGTACTTC | CASSSSSGRGKNIQYF
TRBJ2-2 | TRBD2 | TRBV29-1 | many | TGCAGCGCCAATAGCGGGAAGGGCACCGGGGAGCTGTTTTTT | CSANSGKGTGELFF
TRBJ2-5 | . | TRBV6-5 | many | TGTGCCAGCAGTTACTCGGACGGAGAGACCCAGTACTTC | CASSYSDGETQYF
TRBJ2-7 | TRBD1 | TRBV20-1 | many | TGCAGTGCTTTACCGGGACAGGGTTTATCCTACGAGCAGTACTTC | CSALPGQGLSYEQYF
TRBJ2-5 | TRBD2 | TRBV24-1 | few | TGTGCCACCAGTGATTCGGGTAGCGGGAGTAGGGAGACCCAGTACTTC | CATSDSGSGSRETQYF
TRBJ2-2 | TRBD2 | TRBV11-2 | few | TGTGCCAGCAGCTACTTAGCGGGTACCACCGGGGAGCTGTTTTTT | CASSYLAGTTGELFF
TRBJ2-5 | TRBD2 | TRBV7-2 | many | TGTGCCAGCAGCTCGCTCGGGCTAGCGGACTTC | CASSSLGLADF
TRBJ2-7 | TRBD1 | TRBV12-3/TRBV12-4 | many | TGTGCCAGCTTACCCGGGACAGGGAACTACGAGCAGTACTTC | CASLPGTGNYEQYF
TRBJ2-7 | TRBD2 | TRBV7-2 | . | TGTGCCAGCAGCTCCACTAGCGAAAGGGTTTACGAGCAGTACTTC | CASSSTSERVYEQYF
TRBJ2-4 | . | TRBV20-1 | . | TGCAGTGCTAGAGGGAGTTGGAATTTAGCCAAAAACATTCAGTACTTC | CSARGSWNLAKNIQYF
TRBJ2-1 | TRBD2 | TRBV11-2 | many | TGTGCCAGCAGCCGGACTAGCGGGACAGGAGGATGGGCCTACAATGAGCAGTTCTTC | CASSRTSGTGGWAYNEQFF
TRBJ2-7 | TRBD1 | TRBV20-1 | . | TGCAGTGCTAGCAAAGCGGACAGGGGGCGACACGAGCAGTACTTC | CSASKADRGRHEQYF
TRBJ2-3 | . | TRBV5-1 | . | TGCGCCAGCAGACCTGACAACAGGGTAACAGATACGCAGTATTTT | CASRPDNRVTDTQYF
TRBJ1-5 | TRBD1 | TRBV29-1 | . | TGCAGCGCCCAGGGGGCGGCGAATCAGCCCCAGCATTTT | CSAQGAANQPQHF
TRBJ2-3 | . | TRBV7-2 | few | TGTGCCAGCAGCTTTACCCCGGCATCTAGCACAGATACGCAGTATTTT | CASSFTPASSTDTQYF
TRBJ2-3 | . | TRBV20-1 | . | TGCAGTGCTAGAGAGGGGCAGGGCACAGATACGCAGTATTTT | CSAREGQGTDTQYF
TRBJ2-7 | TRBD1 | TRBV20-1 | many | TGCAGTGCTAGAGCCCCACCCGCCGGGACAGGGCTCAACGAGCAGTACTTC | CSARAPPAGTGLNEQYF
TRBJ2-7 | . | TRBV13 | few | TGTGCCAGCAGCTTATATACGTTTGGACCGAGACCCTACGAGCAGTACTTC | CASSLYTFGPRPYEQYF
TRBJ2-3 | TRBD2 | TRBV20-1 | . | TGCAGTGCTAGTCCTTCAGCTAGCGGGAATCCAGATACGCAGTATTTT | CSASPSASGNPDTQYF
TRBJ2-5 | TRBD2 | TRBV7-2 | few | TGTGCCAGCAGCTTGTTTGCGGGAGGGCAGCAGACCCAGTACTTC | CASSLFAGGQQTQYF
TRBJ2-3 | . | TRBV5-5 | few | TGTGCCAGCAGCCTATACAGGGATCGCACAGATACGCAGTATTTT | CASSLYRDRTDTQYF
TRBJ1-4 | . | TRBV20-1 | . | TGCAGTGCTAGATTCTCTAATGAAAAACTGTTTTTT | CSARFSNEKLFF
TRBJ2-7 | TRBD1 | TRBV12-3/TRBV12-4 | few | TGTGCCAGCGGAAGGACAGGGAACGAGCAGTACTTC | CASGRTGNEQYF
TRBJ2-1 | . | TRBV6-5 | few | TGTGCCAGCAGTTACTATTCACAGTCTTCCTACAATGAGCAGTTCTTC | CASSYYSQSSYNEQFF
TRBJ2-5 | . | TRBV6-1 | . | TGTGCCAGCAGTGAAACGTTCGGGACCCAGTACTTC | CASSETFGTQYF
TRBJ2-7 | . | TRBV10-3 | . | TGTGCCATCAGTGGCCAGCGCCCATACTACGAGCAGTACTTC | CAISGQRPYYEQYF
TRBJ2-1 | . | TRBV6-2/TRBV6-3 | . | TGTGCCAGCAGTTACGCTTTTACGTGGAGCTCCTACAATGAGCAGTTCTTC | CASSYAFTWSSYNEQFF
TRBJ2-4 | . | TRBV30 | few | TGTGCCTGGAGTGATGTGAACATTCAGTACTTC | CAWSDVNIQYF
TRBJ2-1 | TRBD2 | TRBV6-2/TRBV6-3 | . | TGTGCCAGCAGTTCGCGGACTAGCGGGAAACTAGGCTCCTACAATGAGCAGTTCTTC | CASSSRTSGKLGSYNEQFF
TRBJ2-1 | . | TRBV20-1 | . | TGCAGTGCTAGGGACTACTCTTACAATGAGCAGTTCTTC | CSARDYSYNEQFF
TRBJ2-5 | TRBD1 | TRBV24-1 | . | TGTGCCACCAGTGATTTGGGTAGGACAGGGGTAGAGACCCAGTACTTC | CATSDLGRTGVETQYF
TRBJ2-2 | . | TRBV7-2 | few | TGTGCCAGCAGCTTACGGCCTTTTACCGGGGAGCTGTTTTTT | CASSLRPFTGELFF
TRBJ2-3 | TRBD2 | TRBV5-1 | . | TGCGCCAGCAGCTTGGGTTGGCGGGAGATGGGAGATACGCAGTATTTT | CASSLGWREMGDTQYF
TRBJ2-5 | . | TRBV5-1 | many | TGTGCCAGCAGCTTGCAGGGCCAAGAGACCCAGTACTTC | CASSLQGQETQYF
TRBJ1-4 | . | TRBV27 | . | TGTGCCAGCAGCTCCAGGGCGAACCCAGGCTTGAATAATGAAAAACTGTTTTTT | CASSSRANPGLNNEKLFF
TRBJ1-1 | . | TRBV7-2 | . | TGTGCCAGCAGCGGCGAAGGGGGGGGGAACACTGAAGCTTTCTTT | CASSGEGGGNTEAFF
TRBJ2-1 | . | TRBV20-1 | many | TGCAGTGCTAGAGGAGGGCTAAATGAGCAGTTCTTC | CSARGGLNEQFF
TRBJ1-1 | . | TRBV7-2 | few | TGTGCCAGCAGCTTTACCGGGTTGGCTTTCTTT | CASSFTGLAFF
TRBJ2-7 | . | TRBV11-1 | few | TGTGCCAGCAGCAACATCGCGGGACAGGGAGCGGGAGGGCCTAACGAGCAGTACTTC | CASSNIAGQGAGGPNEQYF
TRBJ2-1 | . | TRBV7-9 | . | TGTGCCAGCAGCTTAAATTCGGCGAGAAATGAGCAGTTCTTC | CASSLNSARNEQFF
TRBJ2-3 | TRBD2 | TRBV11-1 | many | TGTGCCAGCAGCTCCGGGACTAGCGGCACCCCTAGCACAGATACGCAGTATTTT | CASSSGTSGTPSTDTQYF
TRBJ2-2 | . | TRBV19 | . | TGTGCCAGTTCTCGACAGGTCGCCGGGGAGCTGTTTTTT | CASSRQVAGELFF
TRBJ2-1 | TRBD2 | TRBV18 | . | TGTGCCAGCTCACAACGGACGGGGGGTTACAATGAGCAGTTCTTC | CASSQRTGGYNEQFF
TRBJ2-3 | TRBD2 | TRBV12-3/TRBV12-4 | . | TGTGCCAGCAGTTTAATAGCGGGAGGGCCTGCAGATACGCAGTATTTT | CASSLIAGGPADTQYF
TRBJ2-7 | . | TRBV15 | . | TGTGCCACCAGCAGAGGGTCAGGAGCCTACGAGCAGTACTTC | CATSRGSGAYEQYF
TRBJ2-7 | . | TRBV27 | few | TGTGCCAGCAGTCCCACGACGGGACGTAACTACGAGCAGTACTTC | CASSPTTGRNYEQYF
TRBJ2-2 | . | TRBV7-9 | medium-sized | TGTGCCAGCAGCTTAAACCCGAACACCGGGGAGCTGTTTTTT | CASSLNPNTGELFF
TRBJ2-7 | TRBD2 | TRBV28 | . | TGTGCCAGCAGGAAGCGGACTAGCGGGAGTCTGTACGAGCAGTACTTC | CASRKRTSGSLYEQYF
TRBJ2-7 | . | TRBV2 | few | TGTGCCAGCAGTGAAGCGCGGGGACCCCCGTCGCGTGAGCAGTACTTC | CASSEARGPPSREQYF
TRBJ2-2 | TRBD2 | TRBV6-4 | few | TGTGCCAGCAGTGACCGGCTAGCGGGAAAAGGGGAGCTGTTTTTT | CASSDRLAGKGELFF
TRBJ2-7 | TRBD1 | TRBV2 | few | TGTGCCAGCAGGATGGACAGGGGCGAGGTCTACGAGCAGTACTTC | CASRMDRGEVYEQYF
TRBJ2-2 | TRBD1 | TRBV24-1 | few | TGTGCCACCTCCGAGACAGGGCGTCCCGGGGAGCTGTTTTTT | CATSETGRPGELFF
TRBJ2-7 | . | TRBV20-1 | . | TGCAGTGCTAGAGAAGCAGGGCCAACGGGGGACGAGCAGTACTTC | CSAREAGPTGDEQYF
TRBJ2-7 | . | TRBV9 | few | TGTGCCAGCAGCGAAAGATCGGGACCTAGAGATAGGTGCTACGAGCAGTACTTC | CASSERSGPRDRCYEQYF
TRBJ2-3 | . | TRBV27 | . | TGTGCCAGCAGTTTTTACAGGGCCAAATCTGCAGATACGCAGTATTTT | CASSFYRAKSADTQYF